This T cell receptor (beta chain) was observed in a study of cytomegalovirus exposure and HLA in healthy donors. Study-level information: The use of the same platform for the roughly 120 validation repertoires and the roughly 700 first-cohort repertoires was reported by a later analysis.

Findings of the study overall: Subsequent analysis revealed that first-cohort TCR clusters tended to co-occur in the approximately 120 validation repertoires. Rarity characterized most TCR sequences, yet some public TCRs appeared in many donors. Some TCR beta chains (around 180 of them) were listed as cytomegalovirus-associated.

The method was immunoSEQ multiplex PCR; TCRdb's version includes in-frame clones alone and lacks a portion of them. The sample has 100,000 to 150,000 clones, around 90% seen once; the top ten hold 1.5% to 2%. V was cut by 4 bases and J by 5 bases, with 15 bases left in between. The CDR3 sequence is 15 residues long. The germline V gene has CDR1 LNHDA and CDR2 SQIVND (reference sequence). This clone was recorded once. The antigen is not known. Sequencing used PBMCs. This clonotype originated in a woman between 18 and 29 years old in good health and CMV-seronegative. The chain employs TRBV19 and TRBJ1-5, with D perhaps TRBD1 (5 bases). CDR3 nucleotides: TGTGCCAGTAGTAACCCTCAGGGAGGGTATCAGCCCCAGCATTTT. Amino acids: CASSNPQGGYQPQHF.